This entry features one T cell receptor (beta chain) sequence. Its antigen remains unknown. Assay: immunoSEQ multiplex PCR; the TCRdb copy retains only in-frame clones and omits some. The repertoire holds tens of thousands of clones, with about 92% as singletons. This CDR3 contains 15 residues. The V gene lost 6 bases and the J gene lost 5 bases, with 20 bases spanning the gap. In germline, CDR1 is MNHEY, CDR2 SVGAGI. Each of the patients experienced relapse following autologous stem cell transplantation, and their brentuximab vedotin exposure differed. Reported best responses ranged across complete response, partial response or progressive disease. The record originates from a study of PD-1 blockade in classical Hodgkin lymphoma. Study-wide points: Patients with a complete response exhibited baseline diversity comparable to newly diagnosed patients. Possibly reflecting disease activity or prior therapy, repertoire differences have causes that remain undefined. Significant TCR diversity gains by C4D1 occurred in CD4+ but not CD8+ cells.

This sequence originates from a human donor with classical Hodgkin lymphoma. The input for sequencing was peripheral blood mononuclear cells (PBMCs), taken at baseline. This chain uses TRBV6-5 with TRBJ2-7, with TRBD2 as a possible D gene (7 bases). In DNA form, the CDR3 reads TGTGCCAGCAGCCTCCTTCCTGGGGGGGCTGACGAGCAGTACTTC. Translating gives CASSLLPGGADEQYF.